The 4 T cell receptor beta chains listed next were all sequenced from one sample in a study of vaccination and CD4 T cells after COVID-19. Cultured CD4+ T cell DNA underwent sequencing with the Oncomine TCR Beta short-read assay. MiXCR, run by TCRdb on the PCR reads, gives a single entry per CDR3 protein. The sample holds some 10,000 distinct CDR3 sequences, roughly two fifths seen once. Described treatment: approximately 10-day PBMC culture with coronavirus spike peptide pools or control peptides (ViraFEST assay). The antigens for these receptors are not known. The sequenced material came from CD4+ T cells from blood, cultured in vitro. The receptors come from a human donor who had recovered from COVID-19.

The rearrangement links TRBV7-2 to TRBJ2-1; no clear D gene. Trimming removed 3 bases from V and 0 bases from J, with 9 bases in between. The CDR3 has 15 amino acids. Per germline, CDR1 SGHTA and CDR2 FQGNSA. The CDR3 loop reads CASSFSFSSYNEQFF. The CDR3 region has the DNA TGTGCCAGCAGCTTTTCATTTAGCTCCTACAATGAGCAGTTCTTC. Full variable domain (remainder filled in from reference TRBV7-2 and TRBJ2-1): GAGVSQSPSNKVTEKGKDVELRCDPISGHTALYWYRQSLGQGLEFLIYFQGNSAPDKSGLPSDRFSAERTGGSVSTLTIQRTQQEDSAVYLCASSFSFSSYNEQFFGPGTRLTVL.

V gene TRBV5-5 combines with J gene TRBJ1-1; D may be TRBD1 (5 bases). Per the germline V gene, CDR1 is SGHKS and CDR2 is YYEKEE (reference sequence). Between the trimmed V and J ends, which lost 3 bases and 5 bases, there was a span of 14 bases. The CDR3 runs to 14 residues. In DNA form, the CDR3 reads TGTGCCAGCAGCTCGGCAGGGCCAGGGACTGAAGCTTTCTTT. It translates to CASSSAGPGTEAFF. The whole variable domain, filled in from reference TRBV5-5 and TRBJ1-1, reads DAGVTQSPTHLIKTRGQQVTLRCSPISGHKSVSWYQQVLGQGPQFIFQYYEKEERGRGNFPDRFSARQFPNYSSELNVNALLLGDSALYLCASSSAGPGTEAFFGQGTRLTVV.

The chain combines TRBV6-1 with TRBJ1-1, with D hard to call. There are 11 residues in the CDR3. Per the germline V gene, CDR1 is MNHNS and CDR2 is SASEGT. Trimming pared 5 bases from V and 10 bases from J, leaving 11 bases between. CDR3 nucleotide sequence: TGTGCCAGCAGTCATACACAAAGAGCTTTCTTT. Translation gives CASSHTQRAFF.

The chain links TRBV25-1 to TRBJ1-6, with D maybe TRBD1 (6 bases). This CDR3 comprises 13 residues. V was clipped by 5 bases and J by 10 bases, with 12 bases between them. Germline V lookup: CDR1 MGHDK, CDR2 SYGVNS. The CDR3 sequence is CASSRAGGSPLHF. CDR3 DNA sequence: TGTGCCAGCAGTCGAGCGGGGGGCTCACCCCTCCACTTT.